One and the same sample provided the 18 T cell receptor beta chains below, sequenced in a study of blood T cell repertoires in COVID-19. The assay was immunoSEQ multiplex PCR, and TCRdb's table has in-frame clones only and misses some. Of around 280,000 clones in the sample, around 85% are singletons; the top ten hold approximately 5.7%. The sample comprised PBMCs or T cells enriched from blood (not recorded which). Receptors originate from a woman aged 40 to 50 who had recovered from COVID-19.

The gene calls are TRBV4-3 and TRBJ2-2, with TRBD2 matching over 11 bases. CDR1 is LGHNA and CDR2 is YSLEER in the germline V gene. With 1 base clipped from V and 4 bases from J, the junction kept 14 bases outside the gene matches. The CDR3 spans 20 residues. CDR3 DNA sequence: TGCGCCAGCAGCCAAGGGCACTTTCTTATAGCGGGAGGGGGCACCGGGGAGCTGTTTTTT. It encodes CASSQGHFLIAGGGTGELFF.

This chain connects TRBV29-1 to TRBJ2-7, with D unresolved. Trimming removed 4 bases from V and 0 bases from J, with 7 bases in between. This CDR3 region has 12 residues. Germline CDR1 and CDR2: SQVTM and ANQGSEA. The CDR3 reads CSVVVSSYEQYF. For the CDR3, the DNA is TGCAGCGTTGTTGTGAGCTCCTACGAGCAGTACTTC.

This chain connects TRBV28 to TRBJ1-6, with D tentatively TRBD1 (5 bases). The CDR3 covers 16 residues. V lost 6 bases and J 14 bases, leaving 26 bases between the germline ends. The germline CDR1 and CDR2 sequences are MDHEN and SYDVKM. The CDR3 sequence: CASRNTAGRGFRALHF. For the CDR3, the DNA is TGTGCCAGCAGAAATACCGCGGGACGGGGGTTTCGGGCCCTCCACTTT.

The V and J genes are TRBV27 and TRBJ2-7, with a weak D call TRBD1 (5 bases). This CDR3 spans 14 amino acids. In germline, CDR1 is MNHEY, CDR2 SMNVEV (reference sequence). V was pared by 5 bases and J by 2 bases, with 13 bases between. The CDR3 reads CASSNSAGTYEQYF. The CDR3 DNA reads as TGTGCCAGCAGTAATTCGGCAGGGACCTACGAGCAGTACTTC.

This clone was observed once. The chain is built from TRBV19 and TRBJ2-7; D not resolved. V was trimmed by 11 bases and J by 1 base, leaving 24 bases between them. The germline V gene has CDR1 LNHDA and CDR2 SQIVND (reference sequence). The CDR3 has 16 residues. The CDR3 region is CAGLTVRVLKSYEQYF. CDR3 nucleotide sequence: TGTGCCGGTCTCACCGTTCGAGTTCTGAAATCCTACGAGCAGTACTTC.

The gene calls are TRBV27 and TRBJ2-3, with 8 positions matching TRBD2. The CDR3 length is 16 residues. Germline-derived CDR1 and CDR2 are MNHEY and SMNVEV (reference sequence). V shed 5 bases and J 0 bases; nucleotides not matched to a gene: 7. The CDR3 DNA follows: TGTGCCAGCAGTCCTATAGCGGGATTTAGCACAGATACGCAGTATTTT. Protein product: CASSPIAGFSTDTQYF.

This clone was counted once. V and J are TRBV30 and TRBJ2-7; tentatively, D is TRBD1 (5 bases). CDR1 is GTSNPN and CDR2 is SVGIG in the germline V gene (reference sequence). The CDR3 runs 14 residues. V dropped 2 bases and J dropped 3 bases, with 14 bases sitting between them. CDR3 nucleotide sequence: TGTGCCTGGAGTACGTCACAGGCCTACTACGAGCAGTACTTC. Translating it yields CAWSTSQAYYEQYF.

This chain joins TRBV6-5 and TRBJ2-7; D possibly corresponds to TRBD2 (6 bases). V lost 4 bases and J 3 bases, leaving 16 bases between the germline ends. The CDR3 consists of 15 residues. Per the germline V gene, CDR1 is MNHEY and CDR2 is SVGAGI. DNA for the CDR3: TGTGCCAGCAGTTCCCCTAGCGTGAGGAACTACGAGCAGTACTTC. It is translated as CASSSPSVRNYEQYF.

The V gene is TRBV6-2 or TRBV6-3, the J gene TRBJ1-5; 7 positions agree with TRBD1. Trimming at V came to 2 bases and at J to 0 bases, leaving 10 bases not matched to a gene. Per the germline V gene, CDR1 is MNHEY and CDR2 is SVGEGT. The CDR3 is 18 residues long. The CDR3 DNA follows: TGTGCCAGCAGTTACGACGGCAGGGGGGCTCTTAGCAATCAGCCCCAGCATTTT. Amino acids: CASSYDGRGALSNQPQHF.

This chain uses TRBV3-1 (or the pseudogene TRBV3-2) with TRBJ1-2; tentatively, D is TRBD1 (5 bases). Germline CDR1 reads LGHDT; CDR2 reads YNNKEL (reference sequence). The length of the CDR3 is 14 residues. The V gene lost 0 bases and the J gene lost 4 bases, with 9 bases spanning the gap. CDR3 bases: TGTGCCAGCAGCCAAGATAGGGGCAGCTATGGCTACACCTTC. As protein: CASSQDRGSYGYTF.

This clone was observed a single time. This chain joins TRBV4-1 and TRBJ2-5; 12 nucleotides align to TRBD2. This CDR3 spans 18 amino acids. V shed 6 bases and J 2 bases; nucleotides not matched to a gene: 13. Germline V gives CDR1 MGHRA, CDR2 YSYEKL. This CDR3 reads CASRPGLAGGTEQETQYF. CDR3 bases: TGCGCCAGCAGACCGGGACTAGCGGGCGGGACAGAACAAGAGACCCAGTACTTC.

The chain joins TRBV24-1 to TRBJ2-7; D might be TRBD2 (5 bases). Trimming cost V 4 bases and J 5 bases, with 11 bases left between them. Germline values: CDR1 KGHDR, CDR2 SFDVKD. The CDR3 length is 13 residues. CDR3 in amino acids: CATSEGVIDEQYF. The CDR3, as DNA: TGTGCCACCAGTGAGGGAGTGATCGACGAGCAGTACTTC.

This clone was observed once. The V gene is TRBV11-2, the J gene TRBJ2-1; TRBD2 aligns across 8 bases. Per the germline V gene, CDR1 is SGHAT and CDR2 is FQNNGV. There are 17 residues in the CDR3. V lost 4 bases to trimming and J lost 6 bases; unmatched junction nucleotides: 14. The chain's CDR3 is CASSSFVVREASNEQFF. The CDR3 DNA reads TGTGCCAGCAGCTCGTTTGTAGTGCGGGAGGCCTCCAATGAGCAGTTCTTC.

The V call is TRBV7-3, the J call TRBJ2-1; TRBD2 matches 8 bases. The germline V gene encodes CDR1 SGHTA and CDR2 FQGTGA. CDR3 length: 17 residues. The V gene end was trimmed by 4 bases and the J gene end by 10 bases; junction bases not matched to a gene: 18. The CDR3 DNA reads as TGTGCCAGCAGCTACGGACTAGCAGGAGGGGGGGCTGTGGAGCAGTTCTTC. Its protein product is CASSYGLAGGGAVEQFF.

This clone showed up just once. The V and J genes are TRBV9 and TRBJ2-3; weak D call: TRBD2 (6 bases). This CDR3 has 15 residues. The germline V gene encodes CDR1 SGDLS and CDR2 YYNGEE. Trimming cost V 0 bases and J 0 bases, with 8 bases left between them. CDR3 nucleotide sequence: TGTGCCAGCAGCGTAGGCGGGGCTAGCACAGATACGCAGTATTTT. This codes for CASSVGGASTDTQYF.

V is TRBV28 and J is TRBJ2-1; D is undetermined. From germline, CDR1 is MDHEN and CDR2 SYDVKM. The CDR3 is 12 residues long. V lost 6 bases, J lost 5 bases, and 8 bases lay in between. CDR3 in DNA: TGTGCCAGCAGAATCCTCGACAATGAGCAGTTCTTC. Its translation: CASRILDNEQFF.

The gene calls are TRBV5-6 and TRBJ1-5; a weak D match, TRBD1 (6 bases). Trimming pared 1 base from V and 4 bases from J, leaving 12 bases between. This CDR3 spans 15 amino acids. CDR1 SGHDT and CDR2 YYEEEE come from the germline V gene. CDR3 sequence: CASSLLNRANQPQHF. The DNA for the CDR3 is TGTGCCAGCAGCTTGTTAAACAGGGCAAATCAGCCCCAGCATTTT.

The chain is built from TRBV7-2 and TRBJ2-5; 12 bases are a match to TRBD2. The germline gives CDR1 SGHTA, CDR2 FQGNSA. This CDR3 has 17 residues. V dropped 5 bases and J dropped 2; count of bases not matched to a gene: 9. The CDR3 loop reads CASSPPGLAGTQETQYF. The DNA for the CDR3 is TGTGCCAGCAGCCCCCCTGGACTAGCGGGAACTCAAGAGACCCAGTACTTC.